One and the same sample provided the 22 T cell receptor beta chains below, sequenced in a study of blood T cell repertoires in COVID-19. TCRdb's table, derived via immunoSEQ multiplex PCR, lists solely in-frame clones and lacks some. The sample has under 95,000 clones; about 89% are singletons. The sequencing input was peripheral blood. These receptors all stem from a human donor with acute or convalescent COVID-19. The donor label of this sample is uncertain.

V and J are TRBV5-6 and TRBJ2-3; 13 bases agree with TRBD2. Trimming cost V 7 bases and J 0 bases; bases outside gene matches: 8. The germline gives CDR1 SGHDT, CDR2 YYEEEE. The CDR3 loop spans 17 amino acids. CDR3 in amino acids: CASHWTSGGTSTDTQYF. For the CDR3, the DNA is TGTGCCAGCCACTGGACTAGCGGGGGCACTAGCACAGATACGCAGTATTTT.

This clone was counted once. The chain carries TRBV10-3 and TRBJ1-2; D possibly corresponds to TRBD1 (5 bases). Trimming took 0 bases from V and 6 from J, leaving 17 bases between them. Germline assignment: CDR1 ENHRY and CDR2 SYGVKD. CDR3 length: 16 residues. CDR3 amino acids: CAISESREARDHGYTF. For the CDR3, the DNA is TGTGCCATCAGTGAGTCGAGGGAGGCAAGGGACCATGGCTACACCTTC.

The V call is TRBV28, the J call TRBJ2-3, with 8 positions matching TRBD1. This CDR3 has 10 residues. Germline assignment: CDR1 MDHEN and CDR2 SYDVKM. For the CDR3, the DNA is TGTAGGACAGGGCAGGATACGCAGTATTTT. Translated, it gives CRTGQDTQYF.

The chain couples TRBV4-2 to TRBJ2-2; 11 nucleotides line up with TRBD2. The trim removed 0 bases at V and 4 bases at J, leaving 10 bases unmatched. The CDR3 is 19 residues long. CDR1 and CDR2 (germline): LGHNA, YNFKEQ. CDR3 sequence reads: CASSQDRLAGTTSTGELFF. In DNA form, the CDR3 reads TGTGCCAGCAGCCAAGATCGACTAGCGGGGACCACGAGCACCGGGGAGCTGTTTTTT.

This rearrangement joins TRBV11-2 to TRBJ1-2; no clear D gene. Germline values: CDR1 SGHAT, CDR2 FQNNGV. The CDR3 runs 12 residues. The ends were cut back, 2 bases at V and 8 bases at J, with 9 bases in the middle. As DNA, the CDR3 is TGTGCCAGCAGCTTACAAGCACGAGGCTACACCTTC. The encoded protein is CASSLQARGYTF. Complete variable domain (other parts from reference TRBV11-2 and TRBJ1-2): EAGVAQSPRYKIIEKRQSVAFWCNPISGHATLYWYQQILGQGPKLLIQFQNNGVVDDSQLPKDRFSAERLKGVDSTLKIQPAKLEDSAVYLCASSLQARGYTFGSGTRLTVV.

J is TRBJ2-7 and V is TRBV3-1 (or the pseudogene TRBV3-2); 14 positions match TRBD2. The V gene's germline CDR1 is LGHDT and CDR2 YNNKEL (reference sequence). The CDR3 is 16 residues long. V trimming: 6 bases; J trimming: 9 bases; junction bases outside the gene matches: 13. This CDR3 reads CASRQSPGTSGGGQYF. CDR3 DNA sequence: TGTGCCAGCAGACAGAGTCCCGGGACTAGCGGGGGAGGGCAGTACTTC.

This chain uses TRBV18 with TRBJ1-2, with TRBD1 matching over 7 bases. Germline lookup yields CDR1 KGHSH and CDR2 LQKENI. There are 14 residues in the CDR3. The ends lost 3 bases at V and 1 base at J; junction bases unmatched: 2. The CDR3 region has the DNA TGTGCCAGCTCACCCGGGACAGATAACTATGGCTACACCTTC. Encoded protein: CASSPGTDNYGYTF.

Details on this clone: A junction boundary mismatches the germline segment, possibly from a read error. The chain couples TRBV7-9 to TRBJ2-7; 11 nucleotides line up with TRBD2. From germline, CDR1 is SEHNR and CDR2 FQNEAQ (reference sequence). CDR3 size: 15 residues. CDR3 residues: CASSIAGGALYEQYF. The CDR3 region has the DNA TGTGCCAGCAGCATAGCGGGGGGGGCACTATACGAGCAGTACTTC.

The J gene is TRBJ2-3, the V gene TRBV6-5, with TRBD1 matching over 7 bases. Germline V gives CDR1 MNHEY, CDR2 SVGAGI. The CDR3 sequence is 13 residues long. J was trimmed by 11 bases and V by 4 bases; bases with no gene match: 9. The CDR3 region is CASSFRQGQRQYF. Written as DNA, the CDR3 is TGTGCCAGCAGTTTTCGACAGGGTCAGAGGCAGTATTTT.

The V gene is TRBV30, the J gene TRBJ1-6; no firm D call. With 0 bases removed from V and 0 bases from J, the gap between germline ends came to 6 bases. CDR3 size: 15 residues. Per the germline V gene, CDR1 is GTSNPN and CDR2 is SVGIG (reference sequence). CDR3 sequence: CAWSVRSSYNSPLHF. The CDR3 DNA reads as TGTGCCTGGAGTGTAAGGAGCTCCTATAATTCACCCCTCCACTTT.

V usage is TRBV4-2 and J usage is TRBJ2-2, with TRBD1 identical over 7 bases. CDR1 LGHNA and CDR2 YNFKEQ come from the germline V gene. V was pared by 0 bases and J by 2 bases, with 9 bases of the junction left unmatched. The CDR3 runs to 18 residues. Here the CDR3 DNA reads TGTGCCAGCAGCCAAGATCCCACCGGGACAGTTAACACCGGGGAGCTGTTTTTT. As protein: CASSQDPTGTVNTGELFF.

The rearrangement uses TRBV29-1 and TRBJ2-3, with a tentative D call TRBD1 (5 bases). CDR3 size: 16 residues. Trimming left V 1 base short and J 2 bases short, with 16 bases between. Per the germline V gene, CDR1 is SQVTM and CDR2 is ANQGSEA. The CDR3 region has the DNA TGCAGCGTTGAAGGACCAGACAGTGGAGCCACAGATACGCAGTATTTT. Amino acids: CSVEGPDSGATDTQYF.

The gene calls are TRBV6-6 and TRBJ2-5, with 8 bases identical to TRBD2. The junction had 12 bases not matched to a gene; V was cut back by 8 bases and J by 4 bases. The CDR3 runs to 15 residues. The germline V gene has CDR1 MNHNY and CDR2 SVGAGI (reference sequence). The CDR3: CASAYPAGAGETQYF. CDR3 nucleotides: TGTGCCAGCGCCTATCCAGCGGGGGCAGGAGAGACCCAGTACTTC.

The V call is TRBV5-4, the J call TRBJ2-2, with D possibly TRBD2 on 5 matching bases. The CDR3 covers 14 residues. The germline gives CDR1 SGHNT, CDR2 YYREEE (reference sequence). V gave up 7 bases and J gave up 0 bases, with 10 bases separating them. Here the CDR3 reads CASRPAANTGELFF. CDR3 coding DNA: TGTGCCAGCCGCCCAGCGGCGAACACCGGGGAGCTGTTTTTT.

The genes are TRBV10-1 and TRBJ2-1; possibly TRBD1 for D (6 bases). The CDR3 consists of 14 residues. V lost 5 bases to trimming and J lost 3 bases, with 11 bases between them. The germline CDR1 and CDR2 sequences are WNHNN and SYGVQD (reference sequence). The CDR3 spells CASSTGSLYNEQFF. The DNA of the CDR3 is TGCGCCAGCAGTACAGGGAGCCTCTACAATGAGCAGTTCTTC.

V usage is TRBV2 and J usage is TRBJ2-2; a weak D match, TRBD2 (6 bases). The CDR3 runs to 13 residues. V was trimmed by 7 bases and J by 5 bases, leaving 11 bases between them. Germline CDR1 SNHLY, CDR2 FYNNEI. CDR3 region: CASMEGRTGELFF. CDR3 DNA sequence: TGTGCCAGCATGGAGGGGAGGACCGGGGAGCTGTTTTTT.

The chain recombines TRBV7-9 with TRBJ1-1; D is possibly TRBD1 (6 bases). This CDR3 is built from 14 residues. The germline CDR1 and CDR2 sequences are SEHNR and FQNEAQ (reference sequence). The V gene lost 5 bases and the J gene lost 5 bases, with 15 bases spanning the gap. CDR3 nucleotide sequence: TGTGCCAGCAGCACCCCGGGGAGGGGGACTGAAGCTTTCTTT. Protein: CASSTPGRGTEAFF.

The chain uses TRBV28 and TRBJ1-2; 9 bases align to TRBD1. The CDR3 runs 13 residues. V lost 3 bases, J lost 7 bases, and 3 bases stayed unmatched. CDR1 and CDR2 (germline): MDHEN, SYDVKM. CDR3 sequence reads: CASSFGTGSGYTF. The CDR3 DNA reads TGTGCCAGCAGTTTCGGGACAGGGAGTGGCTACACCTTC.

The rearrangement uses TRBV7-9 and TRBJ1-2; D remains ambiguous. There are 15 residues in the CDR3. Trimming pared 8 bases from V and 4 bases from J, leaving 20 bases between. From germline, CDR1 is SEHNR and CDR2 FQNEAQ (reference sequence). CDR3 sequence (DNA): TGTGCCAGCGCATCCCTACCAGAGGGAAGCTATGGCTACACCTTC. It is translated as CASASLPEGSYGYTF.

The J gene is TRBJ2-7, the V gene TRBV7-2; TRBD2 aligns across 10 bases. Germline CDR1 is SGHTA and CDR2 is FQGNSA. This CDR3 comprises 15 residues. Trimming at V came to 5 bases and at J to 7 bases, leaving 11 bases not matched to a gene. CDR3 sequence (DNA): TGTGCCAGCAGCCCCCGGGAAGCGGGGGGGAGAGAGCAGTACTTC. Its translation: CASSPREAGGREQYF.

This clone was counted a few times. The chain links TRBV28 to TRBJ1-1, with D tentatively TRBD1 (5 bases). The V and J ends lost 7 bases and 1 base respectively, with 19 bases between them. The length of the CDR3 is 16 residues. The germline V gene has CDR1 MDHEN and CDR2 SYDVKM. The CDR3 region is CASTSAGRGGNTEAFF. The CDR3 coding sequence is TGTGCCAGCACTTCCGCGGGTCGGGGGGGGAACACTGAAGCTTTCTTT.

V gene TRBV10-3 combines with J gene TRBJ1-6; D is possibly TRBD1 (5 bases). Germline CDR1 and CDR2: ENHRY and SYGVKD. The CDR3 covers 14 residues. V was pared by 5 bases and J by 10 bases, with 15 bases between. This CDR3 reads CAISPDSGNSPLHF. The CDR3 DNA reads as TGTGCCATCAGTCCGGATTCAGGGAACTCACCCCTCCACTTT.